A selection of T cell receptor beta chains follows, all from one sample in a study of long-term antiretroviral therapy in people with HIV. The data were produced by immunoSEQ multiplex PCR, yet TCRdb's version contains in-frame clones alone and is incomplete. This sample carries about 20,000 clones, around nine tenths of them seen once, and the ten largest clones take about 9%. Sequences were derived from unsorted PBMCs, sampled 4.4 years before starting antiretroviral therapy. The receptors derive from a young woman with HIV. Both conserved end residues are part of each CDR3. A D gene is named only where the DNA matches it firmly. Only some rows state a clone size, as once, few, many or a class for expanded clones.

v_call	j_call	clone_size	d_call	cdr3_nt	cdr3_aa
TRBV4-1	TRBJ1-2	.	TRBD1	TGCGCCAGCAGCCAAGGCCCCGGGACAGGGCTTAACTATGGCTACACCTTC	CASSQGPGTGLNYGYTF
TRBV19	TRBJ2-3	.	TRBD2	TGTGCCAGTAGTATAGATCAACAAGCGGGGGGCCTCACAGATACGCAGTATTTT	CASSIDQQAGGLTDTQYF
TRBV4-3	TRBJ2-2	.	TRBD1	TGCGCCAGCAGCCAACCTCGGGGACAGGGGAGGACCGGGGAGCTGTTTTTT	CASSQPRGQGRTGELFF
TRBV5-5	TRBJ2-3	.	.	TGTGCCAGCAGTGAGGGAAGCACAGATACGCAGTATTTT	CASSEGSTDTQYF
TRBV2	TRBJ2-3	few	.	TGTGCCAGCAGTGGGAGGCCGAGCACAGATACGCAGTATTTT	CASSGRPSTDTQYF
TRBV6-1	TRBJ1-2	.	TRBD1	TGTGCCAGCAGTGTTGGGACAGGGGTTAGTGGCTACACCTTC	CASSVGTGVSGYTF
TRBV19	TRBJ1-5	.	TRBD1	TGTGCCAGTAGTGGGGGACAGGTCTTCAATCAGCCCCAGCATTTT	CASSGGQVFNQPQHF
TRBV18	TRBJ2-7	.	.	TGTGCCAGCTCACCACGGGGGGTTCTTTCCTACGAGCAGTACTTC	CASSPRGVLSYEQYF
TRBV7-9	TRBJ2-1	.	.	TGTGCCAGCAGCCCAGAAGCGGGTGGTCAGTTCTTC	CASSPEAGGQFF
TRBV30	TRBJ1-5	.	.	TGTGCCTGGAGTGCGGGCCCGGCCACGGCCCAGCATTTT	CAWSAGPATAQHF
TRBV5-4	TRBJ2-5	.	.	TGTGCCAGCAGCTTGGAGACTGGTACCAGGACCCAGTACTTC	CASSLETGTRTQYF
TRBV5-5	TRBJ1-1	.	.	TGTGCCAGCAGCTTGGAGGGGTGGAACACTGAAGCTTTCTTT	CASSLEGWNTEAFF
TRBV5-1	TRBJ2-1	.	.	TGCGCCAGCAGCTCAGGGTGGGACCACAATGAGCAGTTCTTC	CASSSGWDHNEQFF
TRBV6-1	TRBJ1-5	medium-sized	.	TGTGCCAGCAGTGGGCTAATCGAGGAAGGATTTAGCAATCAGCCCCAGCATTTT	CASSGLIEEGFSNQPQHF
TRBV27	TRBJ1-4	.	.	TGTGCCAGCAGAAATGCAACTAATGAAAAACTGTTTTTT	CASRNATNEKLFF
TRBV5-5	TRBJ1-2	once	.	TGTGCCAGCAGCCCGACTGGAAGAGCAGATAGCCTCTATGGCTACACCTTC	CASSPTGRADSLYGYTF
TRBV7-9	TRBJ1-4	.	TRBD1	TGTGCCAGCAGCGTCAGGGGGTCTAATGAAAAACTGTTTTTT	CASSVRGSNEKLFF
TRBV19	TRBJ1-1	.	.	TGTGCCAGCTCTCCGGCGGGCAGTGGGGGCACTGAAGCTTTCTTT	CASSPAGSGGTEAFF
TRBV4-3	TRBJ1-1	.	TRBD1	TGCGCCAGCAGCCAAACCTTCTTTACGGGGACAGGGGGAATGGATGGAACTGAAGCTTTCTTT	CASSQTFFTGTGGMDGTEAFF
TRBV6-5	TRBJ1-5	.	TRBD1	TGTGCCAGCAGACGGACAGGGTACGGTCAGCCCCAGCATTTT	CASRRTGYGQPQHF
TRBV7-8	TRBJ2-3	.	TRBD2	TGTGCCAGCAGCTTCGGACTAGGGGCGCAGTATTTT	CASSFGLGAQYF
TRBV5-4	TRBJ1-1	.	.	TGTGCCAGCAGCTTGGGGGTAGGGTCGAACACTGAAGCTTTCTTT	CASSLGVGSNTEAFF
TRBV30	TRBJ1-1	.	.	TGTGCCTGGAATAGCGAGAGTTGGAACACTGAAGCTTTCTTT	CAWNSESWNTEAFF
TRBV28	TRBJ2-7	.	TRBD2	TGTGCCACCAGAACGAGCGGGGGGCGGGCCTACGAGCAGTACTTC	CATRTSGGRAYEQYF
TRBV5-1	TRBJ1-1	.	.	TGCGCCAGCAGCTTGGCCGAGGCAGGCACTGAAGCTTTCTTT	CASSLAEAGTEAFF
TRBV6-1	TRBJ1-5	few	TRBD1	TGTGCCAGCAGCGTGACAGGGGGCGGTCAGCCCCAGCATTTT	CASSVTGGGQPQHF
TRBV10-3	TRBJ2-7	once	TRBD1	TGTGCCACCGATCGGACCTCACAGGGGGCGAGCTACGAGCAGTACTTC	CATDRTSQGASYEQYF
TRBV4-2	TRBJ2-7	.	TRBD1	TGTGCCAGCAGCCAAGAGCTTCAAGGGACAGGGTTCTACGAGCAGTACTTC	CASSQELQGTGFYEQYF
TRBV7-3	TRBJ2-3	.	TRBD1	TGTGCCAGCAGCCCCTCACAGGGGACAGCAGATACGCAGTATTTT	CASSPSQGTADTQYF